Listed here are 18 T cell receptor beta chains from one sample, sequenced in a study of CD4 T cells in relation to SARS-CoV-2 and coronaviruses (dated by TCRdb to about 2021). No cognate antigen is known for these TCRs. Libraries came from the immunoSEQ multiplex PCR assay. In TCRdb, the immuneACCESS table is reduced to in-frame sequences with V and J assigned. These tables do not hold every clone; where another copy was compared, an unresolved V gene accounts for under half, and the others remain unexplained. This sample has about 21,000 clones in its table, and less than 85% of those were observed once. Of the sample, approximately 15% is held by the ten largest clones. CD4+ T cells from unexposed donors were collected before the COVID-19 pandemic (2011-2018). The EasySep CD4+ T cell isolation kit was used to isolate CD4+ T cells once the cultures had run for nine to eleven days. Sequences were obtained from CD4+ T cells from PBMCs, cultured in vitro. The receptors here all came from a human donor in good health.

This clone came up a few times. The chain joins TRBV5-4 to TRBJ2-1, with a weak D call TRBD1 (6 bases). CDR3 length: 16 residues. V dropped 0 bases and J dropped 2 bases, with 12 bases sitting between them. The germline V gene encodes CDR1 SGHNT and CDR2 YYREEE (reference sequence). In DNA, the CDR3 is TGTGCCAGCAGCTTGGGGACAGACAGACCCTACAATGAGCAGTTCTTC. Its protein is CASSLGTDRPYNEQFF.

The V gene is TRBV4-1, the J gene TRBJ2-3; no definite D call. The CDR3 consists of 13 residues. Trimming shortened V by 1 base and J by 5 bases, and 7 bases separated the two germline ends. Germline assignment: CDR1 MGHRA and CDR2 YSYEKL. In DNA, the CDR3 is TGCGCCAGCAGCCAAGTGCTCGGAGATACGCAGTATTTT. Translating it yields CASSQVLGDTQYF.

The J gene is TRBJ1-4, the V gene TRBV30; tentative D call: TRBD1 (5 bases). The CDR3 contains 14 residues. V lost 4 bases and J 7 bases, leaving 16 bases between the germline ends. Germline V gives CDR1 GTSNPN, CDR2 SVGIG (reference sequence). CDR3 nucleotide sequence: TGTGCCTGGAACGCAGGGCGAGTTAGTGAAAAACTGTTTTTT. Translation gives CAWNAGRVSEKLFF.

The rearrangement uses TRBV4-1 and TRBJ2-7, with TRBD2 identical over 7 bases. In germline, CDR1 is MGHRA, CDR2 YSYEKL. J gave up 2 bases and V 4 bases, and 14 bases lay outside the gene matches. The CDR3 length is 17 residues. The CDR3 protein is CASSLSILAGSAYEQYF. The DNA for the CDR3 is TGCGCCAGCAGCCTCTCGATCTTAGCGGGTTCCGCCTACGAGCAGTACTTC.

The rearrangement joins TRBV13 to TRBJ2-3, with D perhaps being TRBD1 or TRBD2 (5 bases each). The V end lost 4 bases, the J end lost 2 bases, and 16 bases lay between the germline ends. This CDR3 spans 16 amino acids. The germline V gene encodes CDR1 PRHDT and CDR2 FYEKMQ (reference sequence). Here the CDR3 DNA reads TGTGCCAGCAGCTCCCGAGGGACGGGCCTCACAGATACGCAGTATTTT. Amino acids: CASSSRGTGLTDTQYF.

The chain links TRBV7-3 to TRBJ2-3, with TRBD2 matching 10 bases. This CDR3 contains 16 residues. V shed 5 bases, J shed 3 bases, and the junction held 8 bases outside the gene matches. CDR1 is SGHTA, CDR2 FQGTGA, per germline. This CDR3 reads CASSPIAGGGTDTQYF. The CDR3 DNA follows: TGTGCCAGCAGCCCTATAGCGGGAGGAGGTACAGATACGCAGTATTTT.

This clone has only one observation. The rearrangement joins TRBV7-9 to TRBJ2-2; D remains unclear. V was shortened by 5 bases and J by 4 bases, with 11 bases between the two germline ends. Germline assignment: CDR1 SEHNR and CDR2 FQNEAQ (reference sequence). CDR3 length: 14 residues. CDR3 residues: CASSPLGPTGELFF. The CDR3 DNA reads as TGTGCCAGCAGCCCGCTCGGGCCCACCGGGGAGCTGTTTTTT.

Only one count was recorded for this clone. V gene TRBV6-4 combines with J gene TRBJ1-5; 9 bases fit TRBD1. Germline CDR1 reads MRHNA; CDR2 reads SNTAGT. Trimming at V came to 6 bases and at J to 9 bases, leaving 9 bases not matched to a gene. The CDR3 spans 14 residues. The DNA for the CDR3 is TGTGCCAGCAGCCGGGACAGGGCCTTGGGGCCCCAGCATTTT. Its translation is CASSRDRALGPQHF.

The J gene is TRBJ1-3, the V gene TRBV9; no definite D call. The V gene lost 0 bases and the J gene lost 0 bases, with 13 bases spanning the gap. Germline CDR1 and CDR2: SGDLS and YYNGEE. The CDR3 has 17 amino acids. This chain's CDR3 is CASSVVADGISGNTIYF. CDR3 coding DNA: TGTGCCAGCAGCGTAGTCGCGGACGGGATCTCTGGAAACACCATATATTTT. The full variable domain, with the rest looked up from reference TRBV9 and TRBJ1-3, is DSGVTQTPKHLITATGQRVTLRCSPRSGDLSVYWYQQSLDQGLQFLIQYYNGEERAKGNILERFSAQQFPDLHSELNLSSLELGDSALYFCASSVVADGISGNTIYFGEGSWLTVV.

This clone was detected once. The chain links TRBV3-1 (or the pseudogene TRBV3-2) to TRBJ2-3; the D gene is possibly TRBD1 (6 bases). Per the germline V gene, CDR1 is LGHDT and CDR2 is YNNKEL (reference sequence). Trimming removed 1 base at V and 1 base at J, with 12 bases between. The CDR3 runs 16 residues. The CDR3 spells CASSQVGGRRTDTQYF. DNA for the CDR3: TGTGCCAGCAGCCAAGTAGGGGGACGCCGCACAGATACGCAGTATTTT.

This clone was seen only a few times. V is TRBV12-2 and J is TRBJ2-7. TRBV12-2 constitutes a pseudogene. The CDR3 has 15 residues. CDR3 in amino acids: CASRSDPSWVSEQYF. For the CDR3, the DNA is TGTGCAAGTCGCTCTGACCCATCCTGGGTTTCCGAGCAGTACTTC.

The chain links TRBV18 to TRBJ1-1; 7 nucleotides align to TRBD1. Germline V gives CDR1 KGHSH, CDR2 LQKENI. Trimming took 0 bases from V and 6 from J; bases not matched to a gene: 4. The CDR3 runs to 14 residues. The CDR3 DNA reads TGTGCCAGCTCACCACCCTCGACAGGGCCTGAAGCTTTCTTT. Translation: CASSPPSTGPEAFF.

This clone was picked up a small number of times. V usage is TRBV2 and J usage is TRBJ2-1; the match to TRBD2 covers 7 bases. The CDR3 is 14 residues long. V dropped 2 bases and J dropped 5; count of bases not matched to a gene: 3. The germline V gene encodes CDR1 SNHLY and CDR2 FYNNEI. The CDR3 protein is CASSELADDNEQFF. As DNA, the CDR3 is TGTGCCAGCAGTGAACTAGCGGATGACAATGAGCAGTTCTTC.

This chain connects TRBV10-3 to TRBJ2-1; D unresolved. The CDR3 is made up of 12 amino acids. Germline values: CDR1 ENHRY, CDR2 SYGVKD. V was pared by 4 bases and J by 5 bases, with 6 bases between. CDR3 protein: CAISVGHNEQFF. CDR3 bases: TGTGCCATCAGTGTTGGACACAATGAGCAGTTCTTC.

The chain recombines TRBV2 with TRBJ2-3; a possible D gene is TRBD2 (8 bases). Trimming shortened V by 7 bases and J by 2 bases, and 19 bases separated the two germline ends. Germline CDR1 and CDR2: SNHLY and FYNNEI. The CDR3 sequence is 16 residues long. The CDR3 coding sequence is TGTGCCAGCAACAGGGGAGCGGGAGTGTTCACAGATACGCAGTATTTT. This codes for CASNRGAGVFTDTQYF.

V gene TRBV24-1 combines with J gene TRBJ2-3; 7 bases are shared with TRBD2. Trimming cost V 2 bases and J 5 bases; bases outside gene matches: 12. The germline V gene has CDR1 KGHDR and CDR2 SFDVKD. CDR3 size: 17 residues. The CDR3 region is CATSDSLGGRFLDTQYF. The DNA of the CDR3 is TGTGCCACCAGTGATTCCCTAGGCGGGAGATTTTTAGATACGCAGTATTTT.

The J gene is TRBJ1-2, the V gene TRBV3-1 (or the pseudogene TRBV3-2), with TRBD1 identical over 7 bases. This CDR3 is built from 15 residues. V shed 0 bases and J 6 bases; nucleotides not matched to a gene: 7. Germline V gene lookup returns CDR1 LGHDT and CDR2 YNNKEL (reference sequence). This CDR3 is CASSQDATGNNGYTF. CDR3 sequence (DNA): TGTGCCAGCAGCCAAGATGCGACAGGGAACAATGGCTACACCTTC.

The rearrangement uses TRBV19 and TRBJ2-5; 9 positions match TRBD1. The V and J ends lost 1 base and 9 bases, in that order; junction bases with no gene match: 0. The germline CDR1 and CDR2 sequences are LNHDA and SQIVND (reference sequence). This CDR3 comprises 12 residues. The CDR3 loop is CASSIGTGAQYF. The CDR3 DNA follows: TGTGCCAGTAGTATAGGGACAGGGGCCCAGTACTTC.